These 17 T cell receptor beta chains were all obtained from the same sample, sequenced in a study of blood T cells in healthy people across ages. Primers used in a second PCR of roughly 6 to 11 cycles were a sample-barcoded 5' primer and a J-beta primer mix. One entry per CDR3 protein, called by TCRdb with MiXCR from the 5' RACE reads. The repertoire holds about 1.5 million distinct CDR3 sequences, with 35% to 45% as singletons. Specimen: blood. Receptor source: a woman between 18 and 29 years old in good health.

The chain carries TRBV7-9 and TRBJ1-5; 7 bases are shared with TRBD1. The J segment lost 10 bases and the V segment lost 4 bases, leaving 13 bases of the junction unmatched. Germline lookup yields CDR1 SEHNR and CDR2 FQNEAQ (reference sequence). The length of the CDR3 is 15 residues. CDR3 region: CASSSLTGDPLPQHF. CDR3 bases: TGTGCCAGCAGCTCGCTTACAGGGGATCCTTTACCCCAGCATTTT.

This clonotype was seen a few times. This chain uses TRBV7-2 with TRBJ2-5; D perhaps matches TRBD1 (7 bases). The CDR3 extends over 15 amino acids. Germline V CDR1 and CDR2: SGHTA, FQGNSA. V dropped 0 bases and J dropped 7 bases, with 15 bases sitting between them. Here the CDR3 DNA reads TGTGCCAGCAGCTTAGCAGCTGGGCAGGGGGGGACCCAGTACTTC. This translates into CASSLAAGQGGTQYF.

DNA of the CDR3: TGCAGTGCTAGAGATCTATGGCGGGGGGAAACTCAAAGGCCCTACGAGCAGTACTTC. Translation gives CSARDLWRGETQRPYEQYF. The V gene is TRBV20-1, the J gene TRBJ2-4, with TRBD2 matching 8 bases. The end of the DNA aligns better with TRBJ2-7, so the J call may be wrong. Germline loops: CDR1 DFQATT, CDR2 SNEGSKA (reference sequence). The CDR3 length is 19 residues.

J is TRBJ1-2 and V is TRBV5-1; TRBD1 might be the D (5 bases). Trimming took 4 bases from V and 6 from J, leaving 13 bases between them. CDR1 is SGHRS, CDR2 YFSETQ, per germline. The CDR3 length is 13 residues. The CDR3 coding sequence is TGCGCCAGCAGCGGAGGGGATTTAAATGGCTACACCTTC. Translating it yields CASSGGDLNGYTF.

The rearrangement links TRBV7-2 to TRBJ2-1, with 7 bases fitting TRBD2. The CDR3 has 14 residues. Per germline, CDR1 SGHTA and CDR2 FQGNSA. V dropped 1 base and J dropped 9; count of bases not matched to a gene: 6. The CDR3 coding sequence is TGTGCCAGCAGCTTAGAAGGACTAGTAGTTGAGCAGTTCTTC. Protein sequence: CASSLEGLVVEQFF.

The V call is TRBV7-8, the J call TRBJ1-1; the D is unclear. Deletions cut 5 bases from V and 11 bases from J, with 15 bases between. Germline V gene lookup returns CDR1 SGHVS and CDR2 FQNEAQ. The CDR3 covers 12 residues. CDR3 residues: CASSPGPAGAFF. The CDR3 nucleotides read TGTGCCAGCAGCCCCGGGCCGGCCGGGGCTTTCTTT.

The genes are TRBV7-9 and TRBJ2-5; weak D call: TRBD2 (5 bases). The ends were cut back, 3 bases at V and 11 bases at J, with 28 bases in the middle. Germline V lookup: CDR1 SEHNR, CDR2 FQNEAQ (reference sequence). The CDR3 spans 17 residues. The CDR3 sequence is CASSFPPAGPRYNEQYF. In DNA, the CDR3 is TGTGCCAGCAGCTTCCCGCCCGCGGGTCCTCGCTACAATGAGCAGTACTTC.

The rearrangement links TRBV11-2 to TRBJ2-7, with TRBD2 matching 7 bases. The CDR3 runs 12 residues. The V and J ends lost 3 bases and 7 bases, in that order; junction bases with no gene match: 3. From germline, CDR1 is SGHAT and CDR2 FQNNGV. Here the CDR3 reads CASSFTAGEQYF. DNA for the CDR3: TGTGCCAGCAGCTTTACAGCGGGAGAGCAGTACTTC.

CDR3: CASSRSGLATTGELFF. The CDR3 bases are TGTGCCAGCAGCAGGAGCGGACTAGCGACCACCGGGGAGCTGTTTTTT. The chain links TRBV11-2 to TRBJ2-2, with 9 positions matching TRBD2. Germline V lookup: CDR1 SGHAT, CDR2 FQNNGV. The CDR3 sequence is 16 residues long. V shed 5 bases and J 4 bases; nucleotides not matched to a gene: 8.

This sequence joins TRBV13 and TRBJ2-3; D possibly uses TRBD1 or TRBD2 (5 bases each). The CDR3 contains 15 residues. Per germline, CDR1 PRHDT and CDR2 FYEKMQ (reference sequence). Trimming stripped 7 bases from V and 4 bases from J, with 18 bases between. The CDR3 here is CASTPIGAESDTQYF. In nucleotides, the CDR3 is TGTGCCAGCACTCCCATCGGGGCGGAGTCAGATACGCAGTATTTT.

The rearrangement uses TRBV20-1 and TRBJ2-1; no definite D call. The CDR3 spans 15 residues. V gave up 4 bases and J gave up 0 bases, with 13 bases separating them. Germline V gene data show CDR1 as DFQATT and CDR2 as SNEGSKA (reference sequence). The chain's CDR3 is CSAKRFSFSYNEQFF. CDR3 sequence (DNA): TGCAGTGCTAAACGTTTTAGCTTCTCCTACAATGAGCAGTTCTTC.

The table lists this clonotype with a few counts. The DNA for the CDR3 is TGTGCCACTCGCAGTTGGGGGGGGGACACTGAAGCTTTCTTT. Translating it yields CATRSWGGDTEAFF. This rearrangement joins TRBV15 to TRBJ1-1; D is possibly TRBD1 (5 bases). The CDR3 has 14 residues. The V gene's germline CDR1 is LNHNV and CDR2 YYDKDF (reference sequence). Deletions cut 9 bases from V and 3 bases from J, with 17 bases between. The entire variable domain, with the rest obtained from reference TRBV15 and TRBJ1-1, is as follows: DAMVIQNPRYQVTQFGKPVTLSCSQTLNHNVMYWYQQKSSQAPKLLFHYYDKDFNNEADTPDNFQSRRPNTSFCFLDIRSPGLGDTAMYLCATRSWGGDTEAFFGQGTRLTVV.

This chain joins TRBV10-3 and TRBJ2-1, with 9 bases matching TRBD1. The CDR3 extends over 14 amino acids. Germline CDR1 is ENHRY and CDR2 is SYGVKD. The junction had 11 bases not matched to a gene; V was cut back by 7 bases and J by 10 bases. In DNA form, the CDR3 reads TGTGCCATCAAAATGCCGGGACAGGGCCCGGAGCAGTTCTTC. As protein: CAIKMPGQGPEQFF.

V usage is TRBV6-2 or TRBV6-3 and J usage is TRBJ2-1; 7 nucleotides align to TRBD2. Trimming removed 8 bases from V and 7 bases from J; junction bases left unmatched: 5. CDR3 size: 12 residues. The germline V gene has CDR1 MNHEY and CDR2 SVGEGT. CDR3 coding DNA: TGTGCCAGCGTCAAAGCGGGGAATGAGCAGTTCTTC. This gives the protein CASVKAGNEQFF.

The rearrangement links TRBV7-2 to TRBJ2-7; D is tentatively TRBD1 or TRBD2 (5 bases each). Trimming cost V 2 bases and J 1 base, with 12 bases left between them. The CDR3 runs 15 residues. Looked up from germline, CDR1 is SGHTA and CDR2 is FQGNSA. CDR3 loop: CASSLQGTRSYEQYF. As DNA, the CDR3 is TGTGCCAGCAGCTTACAGGGAACTAGGTCCTACGAGCAGTACTTC.

The CDR3 here is CAWSRERWGYTF. In DNA, the CDR3 is TGTGCCTGGAGTAGGGAGCGATGGGGCTACACCTTC. V is TRBV30 and J is TRBJ1-2, with D uncertain. There are 12 residues in the CDR3. V was shortened by 2 bases and J by 8 bases, with 12 bases between the two germline ends. Looked up from germline, CDR1 is GTSNPN and CDR2 is SVGIG (reference sequence).

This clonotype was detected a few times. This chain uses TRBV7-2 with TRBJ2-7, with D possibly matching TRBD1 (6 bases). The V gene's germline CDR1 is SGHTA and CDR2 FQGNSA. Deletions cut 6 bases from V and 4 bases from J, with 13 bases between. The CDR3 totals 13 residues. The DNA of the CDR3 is TGTGCCAGCAGTTTCTACAGGGTGTACGAGCAGTACTTC. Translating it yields CASSFYRVYEQYF.